A selection of T cell receptor beta chains follows, all from one sample in a study of identical twins. TCRdb processed the 5' RACE reads anew with MiXCR; each CDR3 protein has one entry. This table has just under 650,000 distinct CDR3 sequences, 7% to 7.5% appearing once. These data also formed part of another study, on yellow fever vaccine responses in identical twins.

The source material was PBMCs. Source of these receptors: a woman aged 18-30 years in good health. The CDR3 runs from the conserved cysteine through the conserved F or W. D genes are given only for firm matches. Where a row states a size, it is once, few, many or the class of an expanded clone; other rows omit it.

few,TRBJ1-2,.,TRBV28,TGTGCCAGCAGAAATCTTGGAAATGGCTACACCTTC,CASRNLGNGYTF
.,TRBJ2-3,.,TRBV15,TGTGCCACCAGCACCGGGGCCGGAGATACGCAGTATTTT,CATSTGAGDTQYF
.,TRBJ2-7,.,TRBV12-3/TRBV12-4,TGTGCCAGCAGTTTCGGGCAGGCCTATTCCTACGAGCAGTACTTC,CASSFGQAYSYEQYF
.,TRBJ2-2,.,TRBV6-5,TGTGCCGGTACAGCGAACACCGGGGAGCTGTTTTTT,CAGTANTGELFF
few,TRBJ2-2,.,TRBV7-2,TGTGCCAGCAGCTTAGTTTGGGCAACGAACACCGGGGAGCTGTTTTTT,CASSLVWATNTGELFF
many,TRBJ2-3,.,TRBV7-9,TGTGCCAGCAGCCCGACGGCTAGCACAGATACGCAGTATTTT,CASSPTASTDTQYF
.,TRBJ2-1,TRBD2,TRBV12-3/TRBV12-4,TGTGCCAGCAGTCCGGGACTAGCGGGAGCAAGATCAGGCAATGAGCAGTTCTTC,CASSPGLAGARSGNEQFF
many,TRBJ2-7,.,TRBV3-1,TGTGCCAGCAGCCAAGCAGGGACCTACGAGCAGTACTTC,CASSQAGTYEQYF
few,TRBJ2-2,.,TRBV15,TGTGCCACCAGCAGACCCGGGACAACGAACACCGGGGAGCTGTTTTTT,CATSRPGTTNTGELFF
few,TRBJ2-3,.,TRBV4-1,TGCGCCAGCAGCCAAGAGGGGGCGCTAGGAACAGATACGCAGTATTTT,CASSQEGALGTDTQYF
few,TRBJ2-2,.,TRBV20-1,TGCAGTGCTAAGTCGGGACACTCGAACACCGGGGAGCTGTTTTTT,CSAKSGHSNTGELFF
.,TRBJ2-2,TRBD2,TRBV7-8,TGTGCCAGCAGCTTAGGACTAGCGGGGACTGCTCGCGAAGGGGCCGGGGAGCTGTTTTTT,CASSLGLAGTAREGAGELFF
many,TRBJ2-1,.,TRBV29-1,TGCAGCGTTGTGGGACTGGCTTCCGCTAGCTCCTACAATGAGCAGTTCTTC,CSVVGLASASSYNEQFF
.,TRBJ2-1,.,TRBV5-1,TGCGCCAGCAGCATATCCGGGACGAACTTCAATGAGCAGTTCTTC,CASSISGTNFNEQFF
.,TRBJ1-1,TRBD1,TRBV6-5,TGTGCCAGCAGTTACTCGGGGACAGGGTGGGGAATGAACACTGAAGCTTTCTTT,CASSYSGTGWGMNTEAFF
few,TRBJ1-2,.,TRBV11-2,TGTGCCAGCAGCGTGATACAGGGTGGCAATGGCTACACCTTC,CASSVIQGGNGYTF
.,TRBJ1-2,.,TRBV12-3/TRBV12-4,TGTGCCAGCAGTTTCCGGGCGCAGGGAGGCTACACCTTC,CASSFRAQGGYTF